These 27 T cell receptor beta chains originate from one sample sequenced in a study of cytomegalovirus exposure and HLA in healthy donors. The primer mix had 60 Vbeta and 13 Jbeta primers. Sequencing used immunoSEQ multiplex PCR; TCRdb keeps in-frame clones, though not all of them. The table has roughly 120,000 clones, about 82% seen once. Sequenced input: PBMCs. These receptors originate from a man aged 30-40 years in good health and CMV-seronegative.

This chain connects TRBV7-2 to TRBJ2-1; D is unclear. There are 16 residues in the CDR3. The V end was cut by 4 bases, the J end by 7 bases, with 20 bases between. CDR1 and CDR2 (germline): SGHTA, FQGNSA. The CDR3 sequence: CASSSRSGLGPNEQFF. The CDR3 DNA sequence: TGTGCCAGCAGCTCGCGGTCCGGTTTAGGTCCTAATGAGCAGTTCTTC.

The chain combines TRBV7-9 with TRBJ2-2; possibly TRBD1 for D (5 bases). The germline V gene has CDR1 SEHNR and CDR2 FQNEAQ (reference sequence). The CDR3 runs to 18 residues. V was pared by 5 bases and J by 0 bases, with 19 bases between. Written as DNA, the CDR3 is TGTGCCAGCAGCCCCTTCGGTAGGGGAATAACGAACACCGGGGAGCTGTTTTTT. Translating gives CASSPFGRGITNTGELFF. Based on the CDR3 plus reference TRBV7-9 and TRBJ2-2, the full variable domain is DTGVSQNPRHKITKRGQNVTFRCDPISEHNRLYWYRQTLGQGPEFLTYFQNEAQLEKSRLLSDRFSAERPKGSFSTLEIQRTEQGDSAMYLCASSPFGRGITNTGELFFGEGSRLTVL.

This chain joins TRBV10-3 and TRBJ2-7; possibly TRBD1 for D (6 bases). This CDR3 contains 13 residues. V lost 9 bases and J 5 bases, leaving 17 bases between the germline ends. Germline values: CDR1 ENHRY, CDR2 SYGVKD. For the CDR3, the DNA is TGTGCCATTAAACAGGGTCCTGCGCACGAGCAGTACTTC. Its protein product is CAIKQGPAHEQYF.

This clone was observed a handful of times. The V gene is TRBV2, the J gene TRBJ2-5; TRBD2 matches at 7 bases. The J segment lost 3 bases and the V segment lost 6 bases, leaving 7 bases of the junction unmatched. Germline values: CDR1 SNHLY, CDR2 FYNNEI. The CDR3 runs 14 residues. The CDR3 nucleotides are TGTGCCAGCAGACTTCGACTAGCCGAAGAGACCCAGTACTTC. Its protein is CASRLRLAEETQYF.

This clone occurred a few times. This chain joins TRBV19 and TRBJ2-5; D might be TRBD2 (5 bases). Germline assignment: CDR1 LNHDA and CDR2 SQIVND (reference sequence). The CDR3 runs to 13 residues. With 7 bases removed from V and 1 base from J, the gap between germline ends came to 10 bases. CDR3 sequence reads: CASKLAGQETQYF. Written as DNA, the CDR3 is TGTGCCAGTAAATTGGCGGGCCAAGAGACCCAGTACTTC.

The gene calls are TRBV7-8 and TRBJ1-2; D gene ambiguous. Trimming cost V 1 base and J 5 bases, with 11 bases left between them. CDR3 length equals 14 residues. Germline V gene data show CDR1 as SGHVS and CDR2 as FQNEAQ. In DNA, the CDR3 is TGTGCCAGCAGCTTAGGGCGGGGAGGGTATGGCTACACCTTC. The encoded protein is CASSLGRGGYGYTF.

This sequence joins TRBV5-8 and TRBJ2-7, with 10 bases identical to TRBD1. CDR1 is SGHTS, CDR2 YDEGEE, per germline. The CDR3 spans 13 residues. Unmatched junction bases numbered 4, after V lost 3 bases and J lost 7 bases. CDR3 coding DNA: TGTGCCAGCAGCTGGGACAGGGGATGGGAGCAGTACTTC. Protein: CASSWDRGWEQYF.

This clone was seen only a few times. V is TRBV29-1 and J is TRBJ2-2; 7 bases are a match to TRBD1. The CDR3 consists of 12 residues. V trimming: 7 bases; J trimming: 6 bases; junction bases outside the gene matches: 5. Germline CDR1 is SQVTM and CDR2 is ANQGSEA. The CDR3 region has the DNA TGCAGCGCTGGTCAGGGGGCCGGGGAGCTGTTTTTT. It specifies CSAGQGAGELFF.

V gene TRBV29-1 combines with J gene TRBJ1-1; 8 bases map to TRBD1. Germline-derived CDR1 and CDR2 are SQVTM and ANQGSEA. J gave up 4 bases and V 6 bases, and 10 bases lay outside the gene matches. This CDR3 region has 14 residues. In DNA, the CDR3 is TGCAGCGTCCCCCTGGGGCAGGGGGCCACTGAAGCTTTCTTT. It codes for CSVPLGQGATEAFF.

The chain combines TRBV7-8 with TRBJ2-7; 12 positions match TRBD2. Trimming took 5 bases from V and 2 from J; bases not matched to a gene: 7. CDR3 length equals 16 residues. CDR1 is SGHVS, CDR2 FQNEAQ, per germline. CDR3 bases: TGTGCCAGCAGCCGTGGACTAGCGGGACTAACCTACGAGCAGTACTTC. It encodes CASSRGLAGLTYEQYF.

This chain links TRBV4-1 with TRBJ2-7; 13 positions agree with TRBD2. Germline values: CDR1 MGHRA, CDR2 YSYEKL. The CDR3 loop spans 17 amino acids. The V segment lost 1 base and the J segment 0 bases; nucleotides outside the gene matches: 3. This CDR3 reads CASSQGLAGGHSYEQYF. In nucleotides, the CDR3 is TGCGCCAGCAGCCAAGGACTAGCGGGAGGCCACTCCTACGAGCAGTACTTC.

V and J are TRBV11-2 and TRBJ1-2, with D possibly TRBD1 on 6 matching bases. CDR3 length: 16 residues. Germline V lookup: CDR1 SGHAT, CDR2 FQNNGV. With 1 base removed from V and 4 bases from J, the gap between germline ends came to 16 bases. CDR3 nucleotides: TGTGCCAGCAGCTTAGTAGTGGTAGACAGGCCCTATGGCTACACCTTC. Translated, it gives CASSLVVVDRPYGYTF.

This clone was recorded a few times. This CDR3 is CASSILDDGTEAFF. CDR3 nucleotide sequence: TGTGCCAGTAGTATATTGGATGACGGGACTGAAGCTTTCTTT. The chain recombines TRBV19 with TRBJ1-1; D gene unclear. Germline CDR1 reads LNHDA; CDR2 reads SQIVND (reference sequence). V was shortened by 2 bases and J by 5 bases, with 12 bases between the two germline ends. This CDR3 spans 14 amino acids.

Note on this clone: Its ends do not fully match the called genes, so a read error is possible. This chain joins TRBV7-8 and TRBJ2-4; D possibly corresponds to TRBD2 (6 bases). The CDR3 contains 13 residues. Germline CDR1 SGHVS, CDR2 FQNEAQ. CDR3 amino acids: CASSLDGEAPPSF. The CDR3 DNA follows: TGTGCCAGCAGCTTAGATGGGGAGGCACCACCTTCTTTC.

The chain carries TRBV4-3 and TRBJ2-3; TRBD2 might be the D (5 bases). The CDR3 has 14 residues. The V gene's germline CDR1 is LGHNA and CDR2 YSLEER. V lost 0 bases, J lost 4 bases, and 8 bases lay in between. CDR3 sequence reads: CASSQDRGPDTQYF. As DNA, the CDR3 is TGCGCCAGCAGCCAAGATAGAGGGCCAGATACGCAGTATTTT.

The rearrangement links TRBV2 to TRBJ1-5; 9 bases map to TRBD1. Per the germline V gene, CDR1 is SNHLY and CDR2 is FYNNEI. With 5 bases clipped from V and 6 bases from J, the junction kept 8 bases outside the gene matches. The CDR3 contains 15 residues. The CDR3 is CASSTGQGLIQPQHF. The CDR3 DNA reads TGTGCCAGCAGTACGGGACAGGGTCTTATTCAGCCCCAGCATTTT. Full variable domain (outside the CDR3, taken from reference TRBV2 and TRBJ1-5): EPEVTQTPSHQVTQMGQEVILRCVPISNHLYFYWYRQILGQKVEFLVSFYNNEISEKSEIFDDQFSVERPDGSNFTLKIRSTKLEDSAMYFCASSTGQGLIQPQHFGDGTRLSIL.

V and J are TRBV11-1 and TRBJ2-7; tentatively, D is TRBD2 (5 bases). Trimming took off 4 bases at V and 6 bases at J, with 13 bases between the two ends. Germline CDR1 is SGHAT and CDR2 is FQDESV (reference sequence). CDR3 length equals 13 residues. The CDR3 is CASSSDPRGEQYF. CDR3 nucleotide sequence: TGTGCCAGCAGCTCGGACCCACGGGGCGAGCAGTACTTC.

The chain uses TRBV5-1 and TRBJ2-2; TRBD2 matches 9 bases. CDR1 is SGHRS, CDR2 YFSETQ, per germline. J was trimmed by 7 bases and V by 2 bases; bases with no gene match: 6. CDR3 length equals 15 residues. CDR3 bases: TGCGCCAGCAGCTTTAGCGGGAGTAGCGGCGGGGAGCTGTTTTTT. Amino acids: CASSFSGSSGGELFF.

This clone occurred a few times. The chain uses TRBV5-4 and TRBJ1-6, with 9 bases lining up with TRBD1. Germline V gives CDR1 SGHNT, CDR2 YYREEE (reference sequence). This CDR3 has 17 amino acids. Trimming at V came to 0 bases and at J to 5 bases, leaving 6 bases not matched to a gene. CDR3 DNA sequence: TGTGCCAGCAGCTTGGGAGGGACAGGGCCCAATAATTCACCCCTCCACTTT. It is translated as CASSLGGTGPNNSPLHF.

This clone was seen ten or more times. The chain carries TRBV6-1 and TRBJ1-1; tentatively, D is TRBD1 (5 bases). CDR3 length equals 14 residues. In germline, CDR1 is MNHNS, CDR2 SASEGT. V gave up 5 bases and J gave up 5 bases, with 15 bases separating them. The CDR3 region has the DNA TGTGCCAGCAGTCTACCGGGGGAAGGAACTGAAGCTTTCTTT. Its translation: CASSLPGEGTEAFF.

The V and J genes are TRBV7-8 and TRBJ2-7; D may be TRBD2 (7 bases). The CDR3 is made up of 14 amino acids. V gave up 6 bases and J gave up 3 bases, with 15 bases separating them. CDR1 and CDR2 from the germline V gene are SGHVS and FQNEAQ. In DNA, the CDR3 is TGTGCCAGCAGGGGAGGGCAGGGGAACTACGAGCAGTACTTC. Its translation: CASRGGQGNYEQYF.

The rearrangement uses TRBV19 and TRBJ1-6; D is possibly TRBD1 (5 bases). From germline, CDR1 is LNHDA and CDR2 SQIVND (reference sequence). Trimming removed 5 bases from V and 3 bases from J, with 8 bases in between. The CDR3 covers 14 residues. DNA of the CDR3: TGTGCCAGTAGTCAGCAGGGCTATAATTCACCCCTCCACTTT. Amino acid sequence: CASSQQGYNSPLHF.

V is TRBV18 and J is TRBJ2-5; TRBD2 matches 9 bases. The CDR3 is made up of 15 amino acids. J gave up 0 bases and V 3 bases, and 2 bases lay outside the gene matches. CDR1 and CDR2 from the germline V gene are KGHSH and LQKENI. The CDR3: CASSPLAGYQETQYF. DNA for the CDR3: TGTGCCAGCTCACCCCTAGCGGGGTACCAAGAGACCCAGTACTTC.

The J gene is TRBJ2-3, the V gene TRBV10-1; possibly TRBD2 for D (5 bases). Trimming took 9 bases from V and 4 from J, leaving 14 bases between them. The CDR3 is 13 residues long. CDR1 is WNHNN, CDR2 SYGVQD, per germline (reference sequence). CDR3 bases: TGCGCCAGAGATGTGGGAGACTCAGATACGCAGTATTTT. Its protein is CARDVGDSDTQYF.

The rearrangement uses TRBV2 and TRBJ2-7; a weak D match, TRBD1 (6 bases). The germline V gene encodes CDR1 SNHLY and CDR2 FYNNEI. Deletions cut 6 bases from V and 0 bases from J, with 15 bases between. The CDR3 is 15 amino acids. CDR3 loop: CASSGPGTSSYEQYF. The CDR3 region has the DNA TGTGCCAGCAGCGGACCCGGGACAAGCTCCTACGAGCAGTACTTC.

The chain uses TRBV7-9 and TRBJ2-5; D call uncertain. Germline V gene sequence: CDR1 SEHNR, CDR2 FQNEAQ (reference sequence). V lost 2 bases, J lost 2 bases, and 12 bases lay in between. This CDR3 spans 15 amino acids. In DNA form, the CDR3 reads TGTGCCAGCAGCTTATTTAGCACCTTACAAGAGACCCAGTACTTC. This sequence encodes CASSLFSTLQETQYF.

This chain connects TRBV6-5 to TRBJ1-4; no firm D call. Looked up from germline, CDR1 is MNHEY and CDR2 is SVGAGI. Trimming took off 0 bases at V and 11 bases at J, with 13 bases between the two ends. The CDR3 totals 14 residues. The CDR3 DNA is TGTGCCAGCAGTTACTCGGTCAGCGCAACGAAACTGTTTTTT. Its translation is CASSYSVSATKLFF.